This TCR beta chain appears in the sequencing data of a study of blood T cells in healthy people across ages. Donors gave around 10 milliliters of peripheral blood apiece. This clonotype has only a few counts. This CDR3 region has 13 residues. Germline CDR1 and CDR2: MNHNS and SASEGT. A second roughly 6 to 11 cycle PCR used barcoded and J-beta primers. Each cDNA molecule was tagged by a template-switch adaptor that had 12 random nucleotides. Each sample provided no less than 2.5 million CDR3-containing paired-end reads. MiXCR was run by TCRdb on the 5' RACE reads, yielding one entry per CDR3 protein. The sample holds about 620,000 distinct CDR3 sequences, roughly 20% seen once.

The chain links TRBV6-1 to TRBJ2-5; 12 bases fit TRBD2. With the DNA end fitting TRBJ2-1 better, the J assignment may be wrong. The TCR was taken from an older man in good health. The sample was blood. CDR3: CASLAGGLDEQFF. Written as DNA, the CDR3 is TGTGCCAGCCTAGCGGGAGGGCTCGATGAGCAGTTCTTC.